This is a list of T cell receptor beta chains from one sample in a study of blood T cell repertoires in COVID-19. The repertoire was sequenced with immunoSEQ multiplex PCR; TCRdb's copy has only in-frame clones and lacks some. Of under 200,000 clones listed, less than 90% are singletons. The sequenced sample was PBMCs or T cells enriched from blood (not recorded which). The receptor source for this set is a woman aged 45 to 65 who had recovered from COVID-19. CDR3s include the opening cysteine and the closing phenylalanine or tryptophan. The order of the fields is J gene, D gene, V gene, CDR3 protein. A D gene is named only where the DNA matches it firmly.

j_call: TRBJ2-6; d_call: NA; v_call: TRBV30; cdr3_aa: CAWSVLRTAISGANVLTF
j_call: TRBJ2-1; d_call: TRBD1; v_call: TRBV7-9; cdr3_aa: CASSYKPGQSTKQFF
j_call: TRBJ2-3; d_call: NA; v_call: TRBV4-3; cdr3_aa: CASSQDRVSTDTQYF
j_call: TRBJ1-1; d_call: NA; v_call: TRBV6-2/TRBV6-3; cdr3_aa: CASSSGVEAFF
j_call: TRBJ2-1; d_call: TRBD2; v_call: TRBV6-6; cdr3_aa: CASRTAGSRGEQFF
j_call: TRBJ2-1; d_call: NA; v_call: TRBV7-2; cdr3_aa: CASSLSQAYNEQFF
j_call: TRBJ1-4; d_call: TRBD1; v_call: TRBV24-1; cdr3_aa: CATSDSGTGDEKLFF
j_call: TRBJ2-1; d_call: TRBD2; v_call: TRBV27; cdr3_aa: CASSHPGLADNEQFF
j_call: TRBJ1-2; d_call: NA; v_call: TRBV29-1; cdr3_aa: CSVGGGGANYGYTF
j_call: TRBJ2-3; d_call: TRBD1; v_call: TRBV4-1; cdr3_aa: CASSQGRQGRADTQYF
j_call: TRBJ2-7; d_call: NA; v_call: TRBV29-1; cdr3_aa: CSVTGTSYEQYF
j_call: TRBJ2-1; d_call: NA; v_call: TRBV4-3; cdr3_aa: CASSQDLQVAYNEQFF
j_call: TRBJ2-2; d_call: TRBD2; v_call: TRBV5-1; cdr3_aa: CASSLDGRFTGELFF
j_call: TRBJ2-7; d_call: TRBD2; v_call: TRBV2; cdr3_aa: CASSGERGSYEQYF
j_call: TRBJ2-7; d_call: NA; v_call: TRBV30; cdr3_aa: CAWIRSSSYEQYF
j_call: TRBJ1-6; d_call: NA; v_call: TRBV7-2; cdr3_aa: CASSLDSSPLHF
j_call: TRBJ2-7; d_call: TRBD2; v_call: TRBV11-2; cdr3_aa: CASSEGLAGPYEQYF
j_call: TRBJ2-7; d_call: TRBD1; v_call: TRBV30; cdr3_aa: CAWGPGQGPYEQYF
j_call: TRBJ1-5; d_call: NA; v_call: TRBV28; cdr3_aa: CASSSSRTAPNQPQHF
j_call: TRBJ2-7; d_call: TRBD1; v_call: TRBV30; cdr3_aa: CAWNRDRVYEQYF
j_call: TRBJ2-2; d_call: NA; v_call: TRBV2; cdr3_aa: CASSEFKGDTGELFF
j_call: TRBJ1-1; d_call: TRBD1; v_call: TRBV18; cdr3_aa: CASLQATGKRAFF
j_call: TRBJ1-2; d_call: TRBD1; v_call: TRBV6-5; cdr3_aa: CASIRTGLYGYTF
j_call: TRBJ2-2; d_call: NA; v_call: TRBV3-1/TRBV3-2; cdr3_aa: CASSHSGLYTGELFF
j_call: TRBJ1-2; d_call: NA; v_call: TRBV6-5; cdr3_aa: CASTTDRKTNYGYTF
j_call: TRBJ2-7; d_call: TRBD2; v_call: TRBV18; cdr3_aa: CASSSGTSGIYEQYF
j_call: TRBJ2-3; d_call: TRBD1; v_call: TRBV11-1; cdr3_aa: CASSLDRTGDTQYF
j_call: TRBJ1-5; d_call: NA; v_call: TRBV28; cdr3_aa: CASRSGYQPQHF